This T cell receptor (beta chain) stems from a study of blood T cell repertoires in COVID-19. Across the whole study: Samples representing acute and convalescent COVID-19 were sourced from the United States, Italy and Spain. PBMCs, B-cell-depleted T cells, or T cells provided the cDNA or gDNA that made up the material.

Per the germline V gene, CDR1 is MNHEY and CDR2 is SMNVEV (reference sequence). V was trimmed by 0 bases and J by 1 base, leaving 6 bases between them. The CDR3 covers 15 residues. In the source study's methods: It was from reference gene primer amplification that nucleated cell counts were estimated. Assay: immunoSEQ multiplex PCR; the TCRdb copy retains only in-frame clones and omits some. V and J calls and clone size follow that table, whereas D and trimming were derived from the DNA. The sample has some 120,000 clones; approximately 71% are singletons. The clonotype originates from a woman between 65 and 79 years old with acute or convalescent COVID-19. The chain has TRBV27 and TRBJ1-4; D might be TRBD1 (5 bases). The source material was peripheral blood. CDR3 sequence: CASSLSRGTNEKLFF. CDR3 DNA sequence: TGTGCCAGCAGTTTATCAAGGGGAACTAATGAAAAACTGTTTTTT.